This T cell receptor (beta chain) was profiled in a study of T cell responses to AZD1222 COVID-19 vaccine. Of note for this clone: Its antigen is as yet unknown.

The CDR3 has 18 amino acids. General observations from the study: Nearly half of the spike-specific TCRs reportedly recognize variant regions that carry no mutations. Clonal diversity was possibly underestimated; the donors were predominantly white British and more often female.

The data were produced by immunoSEQ multiplex PCR, yet TCRdb's version contains in-frame clones alone and is incomplete. The sample records 100,000 to 150,000 clones, 90% being singletons. The clonotype comes from an adult in good health. The chain couples TRBV12-2 to TRBJ2-5; TRBD2 reflects the table's D call only, with no check against the DNA. TRBV12-2 is a known pseudogene. The specimen was peripheral blood, collected on day 0 of AZD1222 vaccination. CDR3 sequence reads: CASRSSREATINQETQYF. CDR3 nucleotide sequence: TGTGCAAGTCGCTCATCCCGTGAAGCCACGATAAACCAAGAGACCCAGTACTTC.